These 9 T cell receptor beta chains came from one sample sequenced in a study of blood T cell repertoires in COVID-19. The repertoire was sequenced with immunoSEQ multiplex PCR; TCRdb's copy has only in-frame clones and lacks some. This sample has around 260,000 clones, with approximately 80% found just once. Sequencing was done on a sample of peripheral blood. The receptors shown here come from a man in his fifties or sixties with acute or convalescent COVID-19.

The chain is built from TRBV6-2 or TRBV6-3 and TRBJ1-5; TRBD1 aligns across 7 bases. Germline V gene data show CDR1 as MNHEY and CDR2 as SVGEGT. After removal of 0 bases from V and 9 bases from J, the junction contained 5 bases not matched to a gene. This CDR3 spans 14 amino acids. CDR3 nucleotide sequence: TGTGCCAGCAGTTACTCCCGGGACAGTCGGCCCCAGCATTTT. This sequence encodes CASSYSRDSRPQHF.

This chain's CDR3 is CASRPTGNYGYTF. CDR3 coding DNA: TGTGCCAGCAGACCGACAGGGAACTATGGCTACACCTTC. V usage is TRBV5-6 and J usage is TRBJ1-2, with 7 nucleotides matching TRBD1. After removal of 5 bases from V and 2 bases from J, the junction contained 3 bases not matched to a gene. Germline assignment: CDR1 SGHDT and CDR2 YYEEEE. This CDR3 contains 13 residues. The full variable domain, its missing parts supplied by reference TRBV5-6 and TRBJ1-2, is DAGVTQSPTHLIKTRGQQVTLRCSPKSGHDTVSWYQQALGQGPQFIFQYYEEEERQRGNFPDRFSGHQFPNYSSELNVNALLLGDSALYLCASRPTGNYGYTFGSGTRLTVV.

V usage is TRBV5-1 and J usage is TRBJ2-3, with a tentative D call TRBD1 (5 bases). Trimming removed 1 base from V and 3 bases from J, with 12 bases in between. Germline assignment: CDR1 SGHRS and CDR2 YFSETQ. This CDR3 is built from 15 residues. For the CDR3, the DNA is TGCGCCAGCAGCTTGAACCAGGGTGGGACAGATACGCAGTATTTT. Its protein product is CASSLNQGGTDTQYF.

This clone came up once. The chain links TRBV7-2 to TRBJ2-7, with 7 nucleotides matching TRBD2. V shed 5 bases and J 0 bases; nucleotides not matched to a gene: 4. The CDR3 is 14 residues long. Germline CDR1 SGHTA, CDR2 FQGNSA. The CDR3 DNA follows: TGTGCCAGCAGCACAGCTAGCGGCTCCTACGAGCAGTACTTC. Protein product: CASSTASGSYEQYF.

The chain joins TRBV7-2 to TRBJ1-1, with 10 bases matching TRBD1. The CDR3 is made up of 17 amino acids. The germline gives CDR1 SGHTA, CDR2 FQGNSA. V dropped 5 bases and J dropped 0; count of bases not matched to a gene: 9. The CDR3 DNA reads TGTGCCAGCAGCCAGGTACCGGGACAGGGGTTGAACACTGAAGCTTTCTTT. Translation: CASSQVPGQGLNTEAFF.

The chain combines TRBV6-5 with TRBJ2-2; 10 bases are a match to TRBD2. CDR3 size: 15 residues. The trim removed 4 bases at V and 4 bases at J, leaving 3 bases unmatched. CDR1 and CDR2 from the germline V gene are MNHEY and SVGAGI. In DNA, the CDR3 is TGTGCCAGCAGTTTTAGCGGGGGGCCCACCGGGGAGCTGTTTTTT. It specifies CASSFSGGPTGELFF.

A word on this clone: This same CDR3 is encoded by further DNA sequences in the sample. CDR3 in amino acids: CASSVARLAGVETQYF. CDR3 DNA sequence: TGTGCCAGCAGCGTAGCAAGACTAGCGGGGGTAGAGACCCAGTACTTC. The genes are TRBV9 and TRBJ2-5, with 12 bases identical to TRBD2. CDR3 length: 16 amino acids. The junction had 4 bases not matched to a gene; V was cut back by 0 bases and J by 4 bases. In germline, CDR1 is SGDLS, CDR2 YYNGEE. The full variable domain, rest sourced from reference TRBV9 and TRBJ2-5, is DSGVTQTPKHLITATGQRVTLRCSPRSGDLSVYWYQQSLDQGLQFLIQYYNGEERAKGNILERFSAQQFPDLHSELNLSSLELGDSALYFCASSVARLAGVETQYFGPGTRLLVL.

The V and J genes are TRBV19 and TRBJ2-1; 11 bases line up with TRBD2. The length of the CDR3 is 15 residues. J was trimmed by 8 bases and V by 3 bases; bases with no gene match: 6. Germline assignment: CDR1 LNHDA and CDR2 SQIVND (reference sequence). The CDR3 sequence is CASSMTSGARDEQFF. The CDR3 coding sequence is TGTGCCAGTAGTATGACTAGCGGGGCCAGGGATGAGCAGTTCTTC.

The rearrangement uses TRBV6-5 and TRBJ1-5, with D possibly matching TRBD1 (5 bases). With 6 bases removed from V and 4 bases from J, the gap between germline ends came to 13 bases. Germline loops: CDR1 MNHEY, CDR2 SVGAGI. The CDR3 consists of 14 residues. The DNA for the CDR3 is TGTGCCAGCAGACCCGCGGGGGGAAATCAGCCCCAGCATTTT. This sequence encodes CASRPAGGNQPQHF.